This entry lists 5 T cell receptor beta chains sequenced from one sample in a study of T-cell reconstitution after alpha-beta-depleted transplantation in children. Preparing the TCRbeta library involved the use of unique molecular identifiers. TCRdb re-called the PCR reads with MiXCR, one entry per CDR3 protein. The sample shows hundreds of thousands of distinct CDR3 sequences, just under 8.5% of them seen only once. Sequences were derived from PBMCs, mostly from graft donor cells, sampled 180 days after TCRalphabeta/CD19-depleted stem cell transplant. These receptors were collected from a male patient under 18 who had a stem cell transplant for acute lymphoblastic leukemia, so the T cells may come from the graft donor.

Ten or more counts support this clonotype. The chain employs TRBV5-1 and TRBJ2-7, with D tentatively TRBD1 (5 bases). The CDR3 contains 13 residues. Germline V CDR1 and CDR2: SGHRS, YFSETQ. With 5 bases removed from V and 2 bases from J, the gap between germline ends came to 11 bases. The CDR3 DNA follows: TGCGCCAGCAGTCCAGGGATTCCCTACGAGCAGTACTTC. It translates to CASSPGIPYEQYF.

The table lists this clonotype with a few counts. The chain combines TRBV6-2 or TRBV6-3 with TRBJ2-7; 12 bases match TRBD2. With 5 bases clipped from V and 4 bases from J, the junction kept 3 bases outside the gene matches. CDR3 size: 14 residues. Germline V lookup: CDR1 MNHEY, CDR2 SVGEGT. The CDR3 DNA follows: TGTGCCAGCAGTCGACTAGCGGGAGTATACGAGCAGTACTTC. Residues: CASSRLAGVYEQYF.

Concerning this clonotype itself: Given a much more abundant clone one base away, this may be a read error. The gene calls are TRBV9 and TRBJ1-2, with D perhaps TRBD1 (6 bases). This CDR3 region has 14 residues. Germline CDR1 SGDLS, CDR2 YYNGEE. For the CDR3, the DNA is TGTCCCAGCAGCGTAGGGGCGGGGGCGTTTGGCTACACCTTC. Translation gives CPSSVGAGAFGYTF.

For this clonotype: Germline is not matched at one junction end, which may reflect a read error. The chain joins TRBV20-1 to TRBJ1-5; 10 bases fit TRBD1. This CDR3 has 17 amino acids. The V gene's germline CDR1 is DFQATT and CDR2 SNEGSKA (reference sequence). CDR3 bases: TGCAGTCCTAGAATCGGGACAGGGGTTATGAACAATCAGCCCCAGCATTTT. This gives the protein CSPRIGTGVMNNQPQHF.

This clonotype was detected a few times. The chain has TRBV27 and TRBJ2-1; the D gene is possibly TRBD1 (6 bases). Germline V gene data show CDR1 as MNHEY and CDR2 as SMNVEV (reference sequence). V was trimmed by 7 bases and J by 5 bases, leaving 15 bases between them. This CDR3 is 14 amino acids long. For the CDR3, the DNA is TGTGCCAGCACAGAAATCAGGGGCGACAATGAGCAGTTCTTC. Translation: CASTEIRGDNEQFF.